A single T cell receptor (beta chain) is shown here with its context. The record originates from a study of blood T cell repertoires in COVID-19. On the study more broadly: T cells, B-cell-depleted T cells, or PBMCs supplied cDNA or gDNA.

Trimming took 0 bases from V and 4 from J; bases not matched to a gene: 6. CDR1 SGDLS and CDR2 YYNGEE come from the germline V gene. The CDR3 loop spans 15 amino acids. Clones were read by immunoSEQ multiplex PCR, and TCRdb kept only the in-frame ones, dropping some. Of 200,000 to 300,000 clones in the sample, around 90% were seen once. This TCR was recovered from a human donor in a cohort sampled during active COVID-19. The chain joins TRBV9 to TRBJ1-2; 7 bases fit TRBD1. The sample consisted of peripheral blood. CDR3 nucleotides: TGTGCCAGCAGCGTAGACAGGGGAGTCGGCTATGGCTACACCTTC. As protein: CASSVDRGVGYGYTF. Supplemented by reference TRBV9 and TRBJ1-2, the full variable domain reads DSGVTQTPKHLITATGQRVTLRCSPRSGDLSVYWYQQSLDQGLQFLIQYYNGEERAKGNILERFSAQQFPDLHSELNLSSLELGDSALYFCASSVDRGVGYGYTFGSGTRLTVV.